This T cell receptor beta chain was identified in a study of T cell changes during pregnancy in multiple sclerosis. This CDR3 has 15 amino acids. Germline assignment: CDR1 SGDLS and CDR2 YYNGEE. Trimming removed 2 bases from V and 3 bases from J; junction bases left unmatched: 7. This clone was seen a single time. Data came from immunoSEQ multiplex PCR; TCRdb stores just in-frame clones and leaves some out. The table has around 50,000 clones, roughly 94% seen once. The TCR sequence derives from a female donor with multiple sclerosis, enrolled in a pregnancy study. The sequences come from CD8+ T cells from peripheral blood mononuclear cells, collected in the first trimester of pregnancy. The chain carries TRBV9 and TRBJ1-1, with 7 bases that match TRBD1. In DNA form, the CDR3 reads TGTGCCAGCAGCGTCAGGGGGTTAGGGGACACTGAAGCTTTCTTT. Protein sequence: CASSVRGLGDTEAFF.